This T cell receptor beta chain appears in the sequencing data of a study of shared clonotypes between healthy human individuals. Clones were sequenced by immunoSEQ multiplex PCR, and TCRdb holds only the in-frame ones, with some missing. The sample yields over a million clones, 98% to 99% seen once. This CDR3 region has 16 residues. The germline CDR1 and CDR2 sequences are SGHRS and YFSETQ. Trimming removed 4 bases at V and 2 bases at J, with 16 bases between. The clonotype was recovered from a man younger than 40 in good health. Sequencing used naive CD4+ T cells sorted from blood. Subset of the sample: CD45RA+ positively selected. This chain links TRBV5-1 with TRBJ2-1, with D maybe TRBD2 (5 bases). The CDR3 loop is CASSPSLSGTYNEQFF. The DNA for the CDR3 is TGCGCCAGCAGCCCCTCTTTGAGCGGCACCTACAATGAGCAGTTCTTC.